This T cell receptor (beta chain) was found in a study of blood T cell repertoires in COVID-19. This CDR3 has 13 amino acids. Between the trimmed V and J ends, which lost 7 bases and 5 bases, there was a span of 18 bases. Germline loops: CDR1 SQVTM, CDR2 ANQGSEA. The authors' processing: Reference gene primer amplification gave nucleated cell count estimates. TCRdb's copy holds only in-frame clones and misses some; the assay was immunoSEQ multiplex PCR. V and J calls and clone size come straight from that table; D and trimming were deduced from the DNA. The table includes some 110,000 clones, 85% to 90% detected once.

The chain carries TRBV29-1 and TRBJ2-7; D may match TRBD1 or TRBD2 (6 bases each). The material sequenced was peripheral blood. This receptor was obtained from a human donor in a cohort sampled during active COVID-19. CDR3 sequence reads: CSAGGTSQDEQYF. CDR3 DNA sequence: TGCAGCGCTGGCGGGACATCTCAGGACGAGCAGTACTTC.